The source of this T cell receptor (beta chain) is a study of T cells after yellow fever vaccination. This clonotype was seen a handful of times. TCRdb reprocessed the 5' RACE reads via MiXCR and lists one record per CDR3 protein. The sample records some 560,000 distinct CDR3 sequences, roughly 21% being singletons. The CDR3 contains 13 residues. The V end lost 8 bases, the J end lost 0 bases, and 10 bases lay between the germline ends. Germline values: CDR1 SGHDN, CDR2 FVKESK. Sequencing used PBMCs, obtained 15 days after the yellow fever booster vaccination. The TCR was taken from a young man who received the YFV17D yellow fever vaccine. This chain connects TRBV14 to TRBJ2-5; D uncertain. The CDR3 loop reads CASPASYQETQYF. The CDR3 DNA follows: TGTGCCAGCCCAGCAAGTTACCAAGAGACCCAGTACTTC.